These 26 T cell receptor beta chains came from one sample sequenced in a study of OX40 agonist ivuxolimab in advanced cancers. The assay was immunoSEQ multiplex PCR, and TCRdb's table has in-frame clones only and misses some. The table includes roughly 89,000 clones, around 80% detected once. Sequenced material: CD4+ or CD8+ T cells sorted from blood, taken in a trial of the OX40 agonist ivuxolimab. Source of these receptors: an adult with an advanced solid tumor such as melanoma, head and neck, liver or kidney cancer.

The chain links TRBV4-1 to TRBJ2-1, with 9 bases aligning to TRBD1. After removal of 2 bases from V and 9 bases from J, the junction contained 5 bases not matched to a gene. The germline V gene has CDR1 MGHRA and CDR2 YSYEKL. The CDR3 consists of 14 residues. The CDR3 loop reads CASSQSGQGREQFF. CDR3 nucleotide sequence: TGCGCCAGCAGCCAATCGGGACAGGGACGTGAGCAGTTCTTC.

This sequence joins TRBV15 and TRBJ1-3; 8 bases agree with TRBD1. The CDR3 totals 17 residues. The trim removed 3 bases at V and 0 bases at J, leaving 7 bases unmatched. CDR1 LNHNV and CDR2 YYDKDF come from the germline V gene (reference sequence). The CDR3 loop reads CATSRGGRGLSGNTIYF. The CDR3 nucleotides read TGTGCCACCAGCAGGGGAGGCAGGGGGCTCTCTGGAAACACCATATATTTT.

V is TRBV5-6 and J is TRBJ1-5, with TRBD1 as a possible D gene (6 bases). Germline V gene lookup returns CDR1 SGHDT and CDR2 YYEEEE. Trimming took 1 base from V and 4 from J, leaving 18 bases between them. The CDR3 has 17 residues. The CDR3, as DNA: TGTGCCAGCAGCTTGATCGCGGGGGGCGGCTTAAATCAGCCCCAGCATTTT. Its protein product is CASSLIAGGGLNQPQHF.

Notes on this clone: Mismatch with germline at one junction end may stem from a read error. The rearrangement uses TRBV5-1 and TRBJ2-2; 12 bases are shared with TRBD2. The CDR3 loop spans 16 amino acids. Germline V CDR1 and CDR2: SGHRS, YFSETQ. CDR3 nucleotide sequence: TGCGCCAGCAGCTTGACTAGCGGGGGGACCTCTGGGGAACTGTTTTTT. This gives the protein CASSLTSGGTSGELFF. Looking up the rest from reference TRBV5-1 and TRBJ2-2 gives the full variable domain: KAGVTQTPRYLIKTRGQQVTLSCSPISGHRSVSWYQQTPGQGLQFLFEYFSETQRNKGNFPGRFSGRQFSNSRSEMNVSTLELGDSALYLCASSLTSGGTSGELFFGEGSRLTVL.

This clone was seen a single time. The genes are TRBV30 and TRBJ1-1, with D hard to call. Trimming pared 5 bases from V and 5 bases from J, leaving 12 bases between. The V gene's germline CDR1 is GTSNPN and CDR2 SVGIG (reference sequence). The length of the CDR3 is 12 residues. The CDR3: CAWGRDGTEAFF. CDR3 in DNA: TGTGCCTGGGGACGCGACGGGACTGAAGCTTTCTTT.

This clone was seen once. The chain joins TRBV10-2 to TRBJ2-1, with TRBD2 identical over 11 bases. Unmatched junction bases numbered 11, after V lost 10 bases and J lost 9 bases. The CDR3 is 14 amino acids. Germline CDR1 and CDR2: WSHSY and SAAADI. CDR3: CATWVAGGYGEQFF. In DNA form, the CDR3 reads TGCGCCACCTGGGTAGCGGGGGGGTACGGTGAGCAGTTCTTC.

This clone was seen more than once but under ten times. The CDR3 region has the DNA TGTGCCTGGAGTGTTTGGGGGGCTTTTGATCAGCCCCAGCATTTT. Translation gives CAWSVWGAFDQPQHF. The rearrangement joins TRBV30 to TRBJ1-5; D may be TRBD1 (6 bases). V was clipped by 0 bases and J by 5 bases, with 14 bases between them. The CDR3 contains 15 residues. The germline CDR1 and CDR2 sequences are GTSNPN and SVGIG (reference sequence).

The V call is TRBV9, the J call TRBJ2-3; D is unclear. Deletions cut 3 bases from V and 6 bases from J, with 11 bases between. Per germline, CDR1 SGDLS and CDR2 YYNGEE. The CDR3 loop spans 13 amino acids. The CDR3 loop is CASSARVRDTQYF. CDR3 in DNA: TGTGCCAGCAGCGCCCGTGTCCGCGATACGCAGTATTTT. The full variable domain, its missing parts supplied by reference TRBV9 and TRBJ2-3, is DSGVTQTPKHLITATGQRVTLRCSPRSGDLSVYWYQQSLDQGLQFLIQYYNGEERAKGNILERFSAQQFPDLHSELNLSSLELGDSALYFCASSARVRDTQYFGPGTRLTVL.

The genes are TRBV21-1 and TRBJ2-5; TRBD1 is the table's D call and was not checked against the DNA. TRBV21-1 represents a pseudogene. CDR3 length equals 15 residues. The CDR3: CASIRKDRVGETQYF. The DNA for the CDR3 is TGTGCCAGCATTAGGAAAGACAGGGTAGGAGAGACCCAGTACTTC.

The chain employs TRBV6-6 and TRBJ1-4; possible D gene TRBD1, 6 bases. CDR3 length equals 15 residues. V lost 3 bases, J lost 8 bases, and 16 bases lay in between. Germline CDR1 is MNHNY and CDR2 is SVGAGI (reference sequence). The DNA of the CDR3 is TGTGCCAGCAGTTATACAGGGACCCTAATGGAAAAACTGTTTTTT. It encodes CASSYTGTLMEKLFF.

The rearrangement uses TRBV28 and TRBJ1-2; D not resolved. Germline lookup yields CDR1 MDHEN and CDR2 SYDVKM. The ends were cut back, 8 bases at V and 5 bases at J, with 12 bases in the middle. The CDR3 length is 12 residues. Here the CDR3 reads CASGDVYYGYTF. The CDR3 DNA is TGTGCCAGCGGAGACGTCTATTATGGCTACACCTTC.

This chain joins TRBV4-1 and TRBJ2-7; D may be TRBD2 (6 bases). V was shortened by 5 bases and J by 2 bases, with 16 bases between the two germline ends. Germline V gene lookup returns CDR1 MGHRA and CDR2 YSYEKL. This CDR3 region has 15 residues. The CDR3 DNA sequence: TGCGCCAGCAGCGCACCCGGGACTCGAACCTACGAGCAGTACTTC. Its translation is CASSAPGTRTYEQYF.

V gene TRBV5-4 combines with J gene TRBJ2-5; the match to TRBD2 covers 9 bases. The CDR3 loop spans 15 amino acids. The junction had 6 bases not matched to a gene; V was cut back by 4 bases and J by 2 bases. Germline V gene sequence: CDR1 SGHNT, CDR2 YYREEE (reference sequence). The CDR3 bases are TGTGCCAGCAGCAAGGGAGCGGGGGGACAAGAGACCCAGTACTTC. It is translated as CASSKGAGGQETQYF.

The CDR3 here is CASSFQGPGRGNTGELFF. CDR3 nucleotides: TGTGCCAGCAGCTTCCAAGGGCCTGGCAGGGGTAACACCGGGGAGCTGTTTTTT. The chain has TRBV7-3 and TRBJ2-2, with D possibly TRBD1 on 6 matching bases. CDR3 length: 18 residues. Trimming shortened V by 3 bases and J by 2 bases, and 19 bases separated the two germline ends. Germline CDR1 is SGHTA and CDR2 is FQGTGA.

The CDR3 nucleotides read TGTGCCAGCAGCTCCCGGACAGGGACCTACGAGCAGTACTTC. Protein product: CASSSRTGTYEQYF. The genes are TRBV7-8 and TRBJ2-7; TRBD1 matches at 8 bases. The junction had 4 bases not matched to a gene; V was cut back by 4 bases and J by 2 bases. The length of the CDR3 is 14 residues. Germline assignment: CDR1 SGHVS and CDR2 FQNEAQ.

The chain couples TRBV7-6 to TRBJ2-3, with D perhaps matching TRBD2 (6 bases). This CDR3 has 15 amino acids. Trimming removed 3 bases from V and 6 bases from J, with 16 bases in between. Germline V gene sequence: CDR1 SGHVS, CDR2 FNYEAQ. CDR3 bases: TGTGCCAGCAGCTTGGCGGAGGGGCTCTTGGATACGCAGTATTTT. It translates to CASSLAEGLLDTQYF.

This sequence joins TRBV4-3 and TRBJ2-3; D is unresolved. Germline V gene lookup returns CDR1 LGHNA and CDR2 YSLEER. V lost 6 bases to trimming and J lost 6 bases, with 16 bases between them. This CDR3 region has 14 residues. CDR3 amino acids: CASRRDDASDTQYF. As DNA, the CDR3 is TGCGCCAGCAGGCGTGACGACGCGTCGGATACGCAGTATTTT.

This clone was observed a single time. V gene TRBV5-1 combines with J gene TRBJ2-3; weak D call: TRBD2 (6 bases). Germline-derived CDR1 and CDR2 are SGHRS and YFSETQ. The V gene lost 4 bases and the J gene lost 2 bases, with 14 bases spanning the gap. The CDR3 is 15 amino acids. This CDR3 reads CASSQWAGITDTQYF. The DNA for the CDR3 is TGCGCCAGCAGCCAATGGGCGGGAATCACAGATACGCAGTATTTT.

This chain links TRBV2 with TRBJ2-2, with 7 nucleotides matching TRBD2. CDR1 and CDR2 (germline): SNHLY, FYNNEI. The V segment lost 7 bases and the J segment 4 bases; nucleotides outside the gene matches: 3. This CDR3 has 13 amino acids. The CDR3 here is CASTGEGTGELFF. The CDR3 DNA is TGTGCCAGCACCGGGGAGGGCACCGGGGAGCTGTTTTTT. The variable domain in full, with the rest retrieved from reference TRBV2 and TRBJ2-2, is EPEVTQTPSHQVTQMGQEVILRCVPISNHLYFYWYRQILGQKVEFLVSFYNNEISEKSEIFDDQFSVERPDGSNFTLKIRSTKLEDSAMYFCASTGEGTGELFFGEGSRLTVL.

The chain links TRBV14 to TRBJ2-7; D gene ambiguous. CDR1 is SGHDN, CDR2 FVKESK, per germline. The V end was cut by 0 bases, the J end by 4 bases, with 10 bases between. The CDR3 consists of 14 residues. CDR3 amino acids: CASSQEIVDYEQYF. The CDR3 coding sequence is TGTGCCAGCAGCCAAGAAATTGTGGATTACGAGCAGTACTTC. The complete variable domain, with remaining parts taken from reference TRBV14 and TRBJ2-7, reads EAGVTQFPSHSVIEKGQTVTLRCDPISGHDNLYWYRRVMGKEIKFLLHFVKESKQDESGMPNNRFLAERTGGTYSTLKVQPAELEDSGVYFCASSQEIVDYEQYFGPGTRLTVT.

This sequence joins TRBV5-4 and TRBJ2-5; D is undetermined. Trimming took off 4 bases at V and 5 bases at J, with 12 bases between the two ends. The germline V gene encodes CDR1 SGHNT and CDR2 YYREEE (reference sequence). The CDR3 consists of 13 residues. CDR3 nucleotide sequence: TGTGCCAGCAGCCCGGGTCCCGGGGAGACCCAGTACTTC. Amino acids: CASSPGPGETQYF.

This clone was counted between two and nine times. The rearrangement uses TRBV7-2 and TRBJ1-5; weak D call: TRBD1 (6 bases). V lost 4 bases to trimming and J lost 5 bases, with 15 bases between them. The CDR3 sequence is 15 residues long. Per germline, CDR1 SGHTA and CDR2 FQGNSA. The CDR3 loop is CASSSHGGADQPQHF. CDR3 nucleotide sequence: TGTGCCAGCAGCTCCCACGGGGGCGCGGATCAGCCCCAGCATTTT. The variable domain in full, completed from reference TRBV7-2 and TRBJ1-5, reads GAGVSQSPSNKVTEKGKDVELRCDPISGHTALYWYRQSLGQGLEFLIYFQGNSAPDKSGLPSDRFSAERTGGSVSTLTIQRTQQEDSAVYLCASSSHGGADQPQHFGDGTRLSIL.

This sequence joins TRBV5-6 and TRBJ1-5; D may be TRBD1 (5 bases). Trimming took 2 bases from V and 5 from J, leaving 11 bases between them. Germline values: CDR1 SGHDT, CDR2 YYEEEE. This CDR3 region has 14 residues. The CDR3 reads CASSFGAGDQPQHF. The CDR3 region has the DNA TGTGCCAGCAGCTTTGGGGCGGGCGATCAGCCCCAGCATTTT. Based on the CDR3 plus reference TRBV5-6 and TRBJ1-5, the full variable domain is DAGVTQSPTHLIKTRGQQVTLRCSPKSGHDTVSWYQQALGQGPQFIFQYYEEEERQRGNFPDRFSGHQFPNYSSELNVNALLLGDSALYLCASSFGAGDQPQHFGDGTRLSIL.

The J gene is TRBJ1-2, the V gene TRBV19, with D perhaps TRBD1 (5 bases). This CDR3 has 14 amino acids. V shed 3 bases and J shed 2 bases, with 10 bases lying between them. Germline V gene lookup returns CDR1 LNHDA and CDR2 SQIVND (reference sequence). CDR3 sequence reads: CASSMGPTNYGYTF. For the CDR3, the DNA is TGTGCCAGTAGTATGGGGCCGACGAACTATGGCTACACCTTC.

The sample holds a few counts of this clone. The V and J genes are TRBV27 and TRBJ2-5; 11 bases line up with TRBD1. Trimming took 6 bases from V and 10 from J; bases not matched to a gene: 4. The CDR3 has 12 amino acids. Germline V gene lookup returns CDR1 MNHEY and CDR2 SMNVEV (reference sequence). The CDR3 nucleotides read TGTGCCAGCAGGGGGACAGGGGGAGGCCAGTACTTC. It is translated as CASRGTGGGQYF.

The genes are TRBV7-9 and TRBJ1-1; D remains unclear. The CDR3 has 15 residues. With 2 bases removed from V and 0 bases from J, the gap between germline ends came to 10 bases. Per the germline V gene, CDR1 is SEHNR and CDR2 is FQNEAQ (reference sequence). The CDR3 DNA follows: TGTGCCAGCAGCTTAAGGCGGGGTGTGAACACTGAAGCTTTCTTT. Amino acid sequence: CASSLRRGVNTEAFF.